These 22 T cell receptor beta chains came from one sample sequenced in a study of spatial heterogeneity in lung cancer. Study results and caveats: The study found that expanded intratumoral alpha and beta TCR counts tracked tumor mutation counts.

MiXCR was run by TCRdb on the 5' RACE reads, yielding one entry per CDR3 protein. The profile covers about 19,000 distinct CDR3 sequences, with 9.5% to 10% appearing a single time and about 20% taken by the ten largest. Time point meaning: sample taken at primary tumor resection. What these receptors recognize is not known. The source was lung tumor tissue, collected at surgery. The receptors stem from a female donor with early-stage non-small cell lung cancer.

In its sample, this clonotype is medium-sized. This beta chain is a stray read from a library made for alpha chains; its abundance is not meaningful. J is TRBJ2-2 and V is TRBV24-1, with 8 bases that match TRBD2. Germline-derived CDR1 and CDR2 are KGHDR and SFDVKD. After removal of 0 bases from V and 4 bases from J, the junction contained 3 bases not matched to a gene. The CDR3 has 16 residues. The CDR3 region is CATSDLRGGGTGELFF. CDR3 coding DNA: TGTGCCACCAGTGATTTGCGGGGGGGTGGCACCGGGGAGCTGTTTTTT.

This clonotype was detected ten times or more. A library made for alpha chains picked up this beta chain off target, so its size means little. This chain connects TRBV20-1 to TRBJ2-7; 8 bases are a match to TRBD2. Unmatched junction bases numbered 4, after V lost 6 bases and J lost 3 bases. This CDR3 contains 12 residues. Germline CDR1 reads DFQATT; CDR2 reads SNEGSKA (reference sequence). The CDR3 sequence is CSAPGGNYEQYF. CDR3 nucleotides: TGCAGTGCCCCGGGGGGGAACTACGAGCAGTACTTC.

This clonotype occurred many times. This beta chain turned up in a library designed for alpha chains; as an off-target read, its abundance says little. The chain combines TRBV12-3 or TRBV12-4 with TRBJ2-5; tentative D call: TRBD1 (6 bases). The CDR3 length is 13 residues. The V and J ends lost 6 bases and 4 bases respectively, with 12 bases between them. In DNA form, the CDR3 reads TGTGCCAGCAGAAAGGGGGTGCGAGAGACCCAGTACTTC. Encoded protein: CASRKGVRETQYF.

This clonotype was detected only a few times. This beta chain came through as a stray read in a library set up for alpha chains, and its size says little. The rearrangement joins TRBV28 to TRBJ2-2; D gene unclear. The CDR3 contains 11 residues. Trimming removed 2 bases from V and 6 bases from J, with 1 base in between. Germline values: CDR1 MDHEN, CDR2 SYDVKM. The DNA for the CDR3 is TGTGCCAGCAGTTTAGCCGGGGAGCTGTTTTTT. The encoded protein is CASSLAGELFF.

Ten or more counts support this clonotype. This beta chain is an unintended read in a library built for alpha chains; its size means little. The chain is built from TRBV10-3 and TRBJ2-5, with D maybe TRBD1 (6 bases). V lost 5 bases to trimming and J lost 3 bases, with 10 bases between them. Germline values: CDR1 ENHRY, CDR2 SYGVKD. The CDR3 has 13 amino acids. CDR3: CAISLRTEETQYF. CDR3 nucleotide sequence: TGTGCCATCAGTTTACGGACAGAAGAGACCCAGTACTTC.

In its sample, this clonotype was seen a few times. The library was built for alpha chains, so this beta chain is an off-target read and its size means little. The V and J genes are TRBV9 and TRBJ2-1, with D perhaps TRBD1 (6 bases). Looked up from germline, CDR1 is SGDLS and CDR2 is YYNGEE. This CDR3 has 15 amino acids. The V end was cut by 4 bases, the J end by 7 bases, with 18 bases between. The CDR3 loop reads CASSPGTLGSNEQFF. DNA of the CDR3: TGTGCCAGCAGCCCAGGGACACTAGGATCAAATGAGCAGTTCTTC.

This clonotype was counted at least ten times. A library made for alpha chains picked up this beta chain off target, so its size means little. This chain joins TRBV27 and TRBJ1-1, with a weak D call TRBD1 (5 bases). V dropped 2 bases and J dropped 4 bases, with 20 bases sitting between them. Germline values: CDR1 MNHEY, CDR2 SMNVEV (reference sequence). This CDR3 contains 17 residues. The CDR3 region has the DNA TGTGCCAGCAGTTTAGGGGTCGGTGGGGGGAGCATCACTGAAGCTTTCTTT. Its translation: CASSLGVGGGSITEAFF.

This clonotype is judged medium-sized. The library was prepared for alpha chains; this beta chain is a stray read, so its frequency means little. The chain recombines TRBV7-9 with TRBJ2-3; D is uncertain. The CDR3 spans 14 residues. Trimming left V 1 base short and J 1 base short, with 6 bases between. The germline CDR1 and CDR2 sequences are SEHNR and FQNEAQ (reference sequence). CDR3 loop: CASSLGWGTDTQYF. The CDR3 nucleotides are TGTGCCAGCAGCTTAGGATGGGGCACAGATACGCAGTATTTT.

This clonotype was seen at least ten times. The library was built for alpha chains, so this beta chain is an off-target read and its size means little. The CDR3 sequence: CASSAGPETQYF. CDR3 sequence (DNA): TGTGCCAGCAGTGCTGGCCCCGAGACCCAGTACTTC. The chain uses TRBV12-3 or TRBV12-4 and TRBJ2-5; D not resolved. This CDR3 region has 12 residues. Trimming pared 5 bases from V and 5 bases from J, leaving 9 bases between.

Ten or more counts support this clonotype. The library was built for alpha chains, so this beta chain is an off-target read and its size means little. The chain is built from TRBV3-1 and TRBJ1-1; D unresolved. V was clipped by 4 bases and J by 11 bases, with 11 bases between them. The germline V gene encodes CDR1 LGHDT and CDR2 YNNKEL (reference sequence). The CDR3 is 11 residues long. CDR3 sequence reads: CASSPGGRAFF. In DNA, the CDR3 is TGTGCCAGCAGCCCAGGTGGGCGGGCTTTCTTT.

Worth noting for this clonotype: The library was prepared for alpha chains; this beta chain is a stray read, so its frequency means little. The chain recombines TRBV12-3 or TRBV12-4 with TRBJ2-1; no clear D. Trimming removed 7 bases from V and 8 bases from J, with 9 bases in between. This CDR3 is built from 11 residues. CDR3 DNA sequence: TGTGCCAGCACACTCTCCCATGAGCAGTTCTTC. As protein: CASTLSHEQFF.

This clonotype was counted between two and nine times. This beta chain came through as a stray read in a library set up for alpha chains, and its size says little. The genes are TRBV15 and TRBJ2-1; perhaps TRBD2 as D (7 bases). Trimming removed 1 base at V and 0 bases at J, with 10 bases between. This CDR3 has 16 residues. CDR1 is LNHNV and CDR2 is YYDKDF in the germline V gene (reference sequence). The CDR3 loop is CATSRVAGASYNEQFF. CDR3 bases: TGTGCCACCAGCAGAGTGGCGGGGGCCTCCTACAATGAGCAGTTCTTC.

In the case of this clonotype: A library made for alpha chains picked up this beta chain off target, so its size means little. The chain is built from TRBV14 and TRBJ2-7, with D tentatively TRBD2 (5 bases). The CDR3 consists of 14 residues. Trimming took 1 base from V and 3 from J, leaving 10 bases between them. Germline V lookup: CDR1 SGHDN, CDR2 FVKESK. The DNA of the CDR3 is TGTGCCAGCAGCCAAGTCGGAGGAGGCTACGAGCAGTACTTC. It is translated as CASSQVGGGYEQYF.

About this clonotype: Because the library targeted alpha chains, this beta chain is an off-target read whose size means little. V gene TRBV30 combines with J gene TRBJ2-7; D possibly matches TRBD1 or TRBD2 (6 bases each). Germline-derived CDR1 and CDR2 are GTSNPN and SVGIG (reference sequence). Trimming removed 5 bases from V and 6 bases from J, with 17 bases in between. This CDR3 has 13 residues. This CDR3 is CAWRKGGPGEQYF. In nucleotides, the CDR3 is TGTGCCTGGCGGAAGGGGGGACCCGGCGAGCAGTACTTC.

This clonotype was found many times. This beta chain is an unintended read in a library built for alpha chains; its size means little. V gene TRBV27 combines with J gene TRBJ2-3; 7 bases map to TRBD2. The CDR3 loop spans 13 amino acids. Trimming at V came to 6 bases and at J to 10 bases, leaving 10 bases not matched to a gene. Germline values: CDR1 MNHEY, CDR2 SMNVEV (reference sequence). CDR3 amino acids: CASRNPGTSAQYF. CDR3 in DNA: TGTGCCAGCAGGAACCCGGGAACTAGCGCGCAGTATTTT.

This clonotype rates as medium-sized. This beta chain is a stray read from a library made for alpha chains; its abundance is not meaningful. The J gene is TRBJ2-5, the V gene TRBV7-2, with D perhaps TRBD2 (5 bases). Germline assignment: CDR1 SGHTA and CDR2 FQGNSA. V lost 4 bases and J lost 4, with 16 bases in between. The CDR3 is 15 amino acids. CDR3 residues: CASSSTISRGETQYF. Here the CDR3 DNA reads TGTGCCAGCAGCTCGACCATTTCCCGGGGAGAGACCCAGTACTTC. Drawing the rest from reference TRBV7-2 and TRBJ2-5, the complete variable domain is GAGVSQSPSNKVTEKGKDVELRCDPISGHTALYWYRQSLGQGLEFLIYFQGNSAPDKSGLPSDRFSAERTGGSVSTLTIQRTQQEDSAVYLCASSSTISRGETQYFGPGTRLLVL.

With regard to this clonotype: This beta chain is a stray sequence in a library constructed for alpha chains; its clone size is not meaningful. V is TRBV9 and J is TRBJ2-1, with TRBD1 matching 10 bases. With 0 bases clipped from V and 3 bases from J, the junction kept 3 bases outside the gene matches. The CDR3 sequence is 16 residues long. Germline-derived CDR1 and CDR2 are SGDLS and YYNGEE. CDR3 DNA sequence: TGTGCCAGCAGCGTAGGGGGACAGGGGATCTACAATGAGCAGTTCTTC. Its protein is CASSVGGQGIYNEQFF.

A few counts support this clonotype. This beta chain represents an off-target read in a library built for alpha chains; its size is of limited meaning. The chain carries TRBV10-3 and TRBJ1-3; possibly TRBD1 for D (5 bases). V was clipped by 3 bases and J by 4 bases, with 13 bases between them. CDR1 ENHRY and CDR2 SYGVKD come from the germline V gene. CDR3 length equals 15 residues. CDR3 bases: TGTGCCATCAGTGAATTATCAGGGCACGGAAACACCATATATTTT. This translates into CAISELSGHGNTIYF.

In its sample, this clonotype was seen a few times. The library was prepared for alpha chains; this beta chain is a stray read, so its frequency means little. The rearrangement uses TRBV18 and TRBJ2-1; no definite D call. CDR3 size: 13 residues. Trimming took 2 bases from V and 4 from J, leaving 6 bases between them. Germline V gene lookup returns CDR1 KGHSH and CDR2 LQKENI. The CDR3 region is CASSPEGYNEQFF. In nucleotides, the CDR3 is TGTGCCAGCTCACCAGAAGGGTACAATGAGCAGTTCTTC.

This clonotype was recorded at least ten times. This beta chain is off target for a library built for alpha chains, so its abundance means little. DNA for the CDR3: TGCAGTGCCATCCCCCTAGCGGGGCGGGGATTTGGAGATACGCAGTATTTT. Translating gives CSAIPLAGRGFGDTQYF. The rearrangement joins TRBV20-1 to TRBJ2-3, with 9 nucleotides matching TRBD2. The V segment lost 6 bases and the J segment 5 bases; nucleotides outside the gene matches: 18. Per the germline V gene, CDR1 is DFQATT and CDR2 is SNEGSKA (reference sequence). The CDR3 runs to 17 residues.

By sample share, this clonotype is medium-sized. This beta chain came through as a stray read in a library set up for alpha chains, and its size says little. The V gene is TRBV7-2, the J gene TRBJ1-5; possibly TRBD1 for D (5 bases). The CDR3 is made up of 14 amino acids. The germline V gene encodes CDR1 SGHTA and CDR2 FQGNSA. V lost 5 bases, J lost 4 bases, and 12 bases lay in between. Here the CDR3 reads CASSLRDGNQPQHF. Written as DNA, the CDR3 is TGTGCCAGCAGCCTCCGGGACGGTAATCAGCCCCAGCATTTT.

Turning to this clonotype: In a library made to pick up alpha chains, this beta chain is a stray read with a size that means little. The chain is built from TRBV7-9 and TRBJ2-1, with 7 bases identical to TRBD1. The CDR3 sequence is 16 residues long. Losses at the gene ends were 6 bases for V and 4 bases for J; bases not matched to a gene: 12. The germline V gene encodes CDR1 SEHNR and CDR2 FQNEAQ (reference sequence). For the CDR3, the DNA is TGTGCCAGCAGTTTCACAGGGGACAGAGATTACAATGAGCAGTTCTTC. It yields the protein CASSFTGDRDYNEQFF.